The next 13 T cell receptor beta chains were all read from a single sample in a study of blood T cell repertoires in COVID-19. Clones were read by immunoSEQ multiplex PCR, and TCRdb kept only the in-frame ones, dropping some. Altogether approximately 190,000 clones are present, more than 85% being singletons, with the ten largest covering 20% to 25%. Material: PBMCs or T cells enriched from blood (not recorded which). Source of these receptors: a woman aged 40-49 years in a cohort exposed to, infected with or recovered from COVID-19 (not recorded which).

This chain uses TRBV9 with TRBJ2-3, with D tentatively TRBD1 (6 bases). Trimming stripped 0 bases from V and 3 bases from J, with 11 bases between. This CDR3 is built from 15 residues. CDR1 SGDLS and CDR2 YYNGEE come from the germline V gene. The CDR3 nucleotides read TGTGCCAGCAGCGTAGGTGGGGGCTGGACAGATACGCAGTATTTT. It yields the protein CASSVGGGWTDTQYF.

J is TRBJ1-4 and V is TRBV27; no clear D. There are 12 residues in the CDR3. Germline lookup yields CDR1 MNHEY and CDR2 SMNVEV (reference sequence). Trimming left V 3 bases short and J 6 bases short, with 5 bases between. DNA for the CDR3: TGTGCCAGCAGTTTTCGAGATGAAAAACTGTTTTTT. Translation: CASSFRDEKLFF.

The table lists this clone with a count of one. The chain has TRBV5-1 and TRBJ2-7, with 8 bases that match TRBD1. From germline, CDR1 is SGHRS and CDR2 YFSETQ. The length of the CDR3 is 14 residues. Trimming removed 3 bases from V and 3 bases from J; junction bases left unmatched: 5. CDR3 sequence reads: CASSYGQGHYEQYF. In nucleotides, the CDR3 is TGCGCCAGCAGCTACGGACAGGGACACTACGAGCAGTACTTC.

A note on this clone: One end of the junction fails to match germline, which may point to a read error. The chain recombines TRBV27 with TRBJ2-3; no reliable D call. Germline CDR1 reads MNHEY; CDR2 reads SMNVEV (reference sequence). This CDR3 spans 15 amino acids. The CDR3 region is CASSLGGDITDTQYF. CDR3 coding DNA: TGTGCCAGCAGTTTAGGTGGCGATATCACAGATACGCAATATTTT.

CDR3 in DNA: TGTGCTAGTGGTTTGGAAGGGGCCTCCCACAACACTGAAGCTTTCTTT. Translating gives CASGLEGASHNTEAFF. V usage is TRBV12-5 and J usage is TRBJ1-1; D perhaps matches TRBD1 (5 bases). The ends were cut back, 1 base at V and 2 bases at J, with 14 bases in the middle. The V gene's germline CDR1 is LGHNT and CDR2 FRNRAP. The CDR3 spans 16 residues.

The CDR3 is CASAGTLNTDTQYF. In nucleotides, the CDR3 is TGCGCCAGTGCCGGGACACTCAACACAGATACGCAGTATTTT. This chain joins TRBV5-1 and TRBJ2-3; D may be TRBD1 (6 bases). The germline V and J ends were trimmed by 8 bases and 2 bases, with 15 bases remaining between them. Germline V gene data show CDR1 as SGHRS and CDR2 as YFSETQ. The CDR3 has 14 amino acids.

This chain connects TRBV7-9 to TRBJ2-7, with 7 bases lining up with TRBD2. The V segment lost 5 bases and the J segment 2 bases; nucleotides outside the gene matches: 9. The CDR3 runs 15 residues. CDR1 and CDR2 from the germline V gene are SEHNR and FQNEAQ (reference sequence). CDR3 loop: CASSKASGQPYEQYF. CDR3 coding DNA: TGTGCCAGCAGCAAAGCTAGCGGACAACCCTACGAGCAGTACTTC.

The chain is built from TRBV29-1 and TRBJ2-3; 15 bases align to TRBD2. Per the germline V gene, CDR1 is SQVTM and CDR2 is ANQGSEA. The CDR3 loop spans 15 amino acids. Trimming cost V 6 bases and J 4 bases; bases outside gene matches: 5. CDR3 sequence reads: CSVAGTSGGPDTQYF. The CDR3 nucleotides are TGCAGCGTAGCCGGGACTAGCGGGGGGCCAGATACGCAGTATTTT.

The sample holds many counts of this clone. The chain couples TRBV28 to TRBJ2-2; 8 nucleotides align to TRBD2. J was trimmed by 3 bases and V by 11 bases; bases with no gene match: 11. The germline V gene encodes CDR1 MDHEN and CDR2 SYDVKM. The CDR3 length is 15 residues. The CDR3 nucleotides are TGTGCCTCTCACGGGGGGGCCTGGGACACCGGGGAGCTGTTTTTT. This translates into CASHGGAWDTGELFF. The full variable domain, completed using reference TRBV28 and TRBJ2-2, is DVKVTQSSRYLVKRTGEKVFLECVQDMDHENMFWYRQDPGLGLRLIYFSYDVKMKEKGDIPEGYSVSREKKERFSLILESASTNQTSMYLCASHGGAWDTGELFFGEGSRLTVL.

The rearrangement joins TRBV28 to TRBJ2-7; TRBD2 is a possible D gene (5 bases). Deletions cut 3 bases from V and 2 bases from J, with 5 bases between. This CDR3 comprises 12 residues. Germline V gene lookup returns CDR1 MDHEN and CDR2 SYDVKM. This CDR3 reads CASSLRAYEQYF. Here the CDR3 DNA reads TGTGCCAGCAGTTTGAGGGCCTACGAGCAGTACTTC.

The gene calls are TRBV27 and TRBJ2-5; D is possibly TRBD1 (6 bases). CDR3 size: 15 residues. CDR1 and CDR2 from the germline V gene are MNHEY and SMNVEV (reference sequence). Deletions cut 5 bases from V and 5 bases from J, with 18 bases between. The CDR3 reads CASSPVDRTKETQYF. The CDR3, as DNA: TGTGCCAGCAGTCCTGTGGACAGAACGAAGGAGACCCAGTACTTC.

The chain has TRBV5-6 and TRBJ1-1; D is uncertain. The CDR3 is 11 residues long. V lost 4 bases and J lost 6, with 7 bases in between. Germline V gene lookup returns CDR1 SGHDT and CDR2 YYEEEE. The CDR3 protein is CASSVGSEAFF. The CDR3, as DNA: TGTGCCAGCAGCGTCGGTTCTGAAGCTTTCTTT.

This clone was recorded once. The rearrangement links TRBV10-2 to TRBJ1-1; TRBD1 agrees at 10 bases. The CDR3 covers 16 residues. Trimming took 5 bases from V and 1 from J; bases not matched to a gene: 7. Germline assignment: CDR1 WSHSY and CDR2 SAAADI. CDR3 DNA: TGCGCCAGCAGTCGTACGGGGACAGGGGCGAACACTGAAGCTTTCTTT. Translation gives CASSRTGTGANTEAFF.